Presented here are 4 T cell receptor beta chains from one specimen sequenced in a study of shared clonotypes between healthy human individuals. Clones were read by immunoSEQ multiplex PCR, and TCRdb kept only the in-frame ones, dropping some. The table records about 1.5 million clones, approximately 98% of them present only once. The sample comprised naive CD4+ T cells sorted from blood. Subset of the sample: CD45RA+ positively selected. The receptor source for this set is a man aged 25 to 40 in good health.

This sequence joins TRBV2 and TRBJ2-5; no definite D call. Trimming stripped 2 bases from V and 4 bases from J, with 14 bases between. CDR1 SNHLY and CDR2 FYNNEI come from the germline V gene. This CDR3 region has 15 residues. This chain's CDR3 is CASSEIVSVRETQYF. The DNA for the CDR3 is TGTGCCAGCAGTGAAATAGTGTCTGTCCGAGAGACCCAGTACTTC.

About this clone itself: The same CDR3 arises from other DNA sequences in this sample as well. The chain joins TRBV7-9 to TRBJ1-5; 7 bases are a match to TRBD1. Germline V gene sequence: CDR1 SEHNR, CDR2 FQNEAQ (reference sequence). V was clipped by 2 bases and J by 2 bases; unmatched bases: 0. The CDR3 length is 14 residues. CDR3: CASSLQGGNQPQHF. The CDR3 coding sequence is TGTGCCAGCAGCTTACAGGGGGGCAATCAGCCCCAGCATTTT.

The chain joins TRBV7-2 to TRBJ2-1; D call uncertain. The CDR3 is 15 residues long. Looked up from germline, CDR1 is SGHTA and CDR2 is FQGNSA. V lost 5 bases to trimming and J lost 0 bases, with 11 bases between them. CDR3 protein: CASSPVGFSYNEQFF. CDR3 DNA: TGTGCCAGCAGCCCGGTGGGGTTCTCCTACAATGAGCAGTTCTTC.

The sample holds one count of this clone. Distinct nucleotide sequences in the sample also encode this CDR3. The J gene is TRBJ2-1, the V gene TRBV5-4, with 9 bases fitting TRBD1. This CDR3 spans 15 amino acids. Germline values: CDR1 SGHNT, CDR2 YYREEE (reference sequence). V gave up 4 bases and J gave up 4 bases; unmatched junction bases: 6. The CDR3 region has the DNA TGTGCCAGCAGCCCCGGGACAGGGTCGTACAATGAGCAGTTCTTC. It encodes CASSPGTGSYNEQFF.